The TCR beta chain under discussion was sequenced for a study of T cells in Graves' hyperthyroidism and ophthalmopathy (dated by TCRdb to between 2018 and 2020). Study-wide context: To identify distinguishing TCR V-J signatures, a discovery cohort of around 100 patients was used, comprising 40 to 45 with Graves' ophthalmopathy and 57 with stable Graves' hyperthyroidism. An independent validation cohort of around 19 hyperthyroidism patients and 17 patients who later progressed to ophthalmopathy tested prospective prediction of ophthalmopathy. For training and testing, the 110 or so patients in the discovery cohort were randomly divided in a 7:3 ratio. Thyroid tissue and blood T-cell repertoires from several Graves' hyperthyroidism patients were also compared in the study. Once sampling was done, hyperthyroidism patients were given methimazole at a starting dose of 30 mg daily, whereas ophthalmopathy patients were given high-dose intravenous methylprednisolone. The paper describes TCR Vbeta CDR3 sequencing of more than 120 peripheral blood samples, made up of around 41 ophthalmopathy patients, roughly 72 hyperthyroidism patients and 17 progressor patients.

Results the study describes overall, beyond this receptor: In validation, the model predicted progression to ophthalmopathy with around 71% sensitivity and about 72% specificity, a median of 6.5 months before onset. Sample size was not statistically predetermined, and investigators were not blinded to group allocation. Most expanded thyroid clonotypes (frequency above 0.001) were also detected in blood, a finding suggesting that blood repertoires may reflect thyroid immune responses. A model built on a 13 V-J signature distinguished ophthalmopathy from stable hyperthyroidism, reaching around 88% sensitivity and around 81% specificity in cross-validation and 80%/75% in testing.

Per the germline V gene, SGHTA is the CDR1 and FQGNSA is the CDR2. The CDR3 numbers 15 residues from cysteine through phenylalanine. The sequence is cut down to CDR3 DNA, 45 bases in frame from base 1. V ends up 6 bases short and J 2 bases short, with an unmatched junction base count of 9. The study excluded patients with uncontrolled infections, other autoimmune diseases, pregnancy or lactation. Diagnoses were established on the basis of clinical symptoms, serum thyroxine and TRAb, thyroid ultrasound, and orbital computed tomography. Total RNA was extracted with Trizol reagent, and quality was checked on an Agilent 2100 Bioanalyzer. The TCR beta CDR3 regions were amplified from the RNA transcripts. For the first round of RT-PCR on the TCR CDR3, the HTBI primer set was used together with the Qiagen OneStep RT-PCR kit. A second multiplex PCR round built the libraries, followed by size selection and purification. Libraries were sequenced paired-end with 100 bp reads on an Illumina HiSeq2000. Processing in the source paper ran as follows. SOAPnuke was used to process the raw data, removing reads that contained adapters or uncalled bases, had a mean Phred below 15, or lacked an exact match to the constant primer or identifier. COPE v1.2.5 was used to merge high-quality paired reads, and clonotypes were defined as unique nucleotide sequences. MiTCR v1.1 was used to align the clonotypes against IMGT TRBV, TRBD and TRBJ reference segments. Only V-J combinations with frequency above 0.0001, covering 99.2% of repertoires, were analysed. A TCS score was defined as the ratio of F50 (clonal expansion) to E x V (chaos), with BLOSUM62-based TCRdist applied between CDR3 peptides within each V-J. Welch's t-statistics and random forest reduced around 550 V-J features to around 14, which were used in a naive Bayes classifier (R e1071). Thyroid-blood repertoire similarity was quantified with the Morisita-Horn index. TCRdb reprocessed the public reads (quality trimming at Q25 with fastp, clone calling with MiXCR) and kept in-frame beta chains. Each record represents a unique CDR3 protein, reported with the most common genes and DNA among its rows. TCRdb, rather than the study authors, made the V and J calls. This sample has hundreds of thousands of distinct CDR3 sequences in its table, and over 40% of those were observed once. The biggest ten clones account for approximately 7.2% of the sample.

To note about this clonotype: There is no known antigen for this receptor. No base-level quality is on record; no much larger clone is a single base apart.

The sequence was collected from an adult man with Graves' disease, either hyperthyroidism or ophthalmopathy (not recorded which). Input material: peripheral blood or thyroid tissue (not recorded which). The V and J segments used are TRBV7-2 and TRBJ2-7, with 8 middle bases fitting TRBD1. The base sequence is TGTGCCAGCAGATTGGCAGGGGGCATTGCCTACGAGCAGTACTTC. Its protein product is CASRLAGGIAYEQYF.